Following are 14 T cell receptor beta chains from one sample sequenced in a study of human T cells and chemical hapten exposure. TCRdb analysed the RACE reads with MiXCR anew, one entry per CDR3 protein. The profile shows 50,000 or so distinct CDR3 sequences, about 11% of them singletons. Time point: patch test 1, 2 weeks after DPC sensitization. This sample's treatment: therapeutic diphenylcyclopropenone sensitization with weekly scalp DPC. Unfractionated whole blood was the source from which total RNA was extracted. The source was whole blood, collected in connection with sensitization to the hapten diphenylcyclopropenone (DPC). Source of these receptors: a middle-aged woman with alopecia areata. Some clones in this sample may be carry-over from other donors' samples.

The V gene is TRBV28, the J gene TRBJ2-7, with D unresolved. CDR1 and CDR2 (germline): MDHEN, SYDVKM. The CDR3 length is 15 residues. The V end was cut by 6 bases, the J end by 6 bases, with 21 bases between. CDR3 residues: CASRPSLRAWVEQYF. Written as DNA, the CDR3 is TGTGCCAGCAGACCGTCCTTGCGAGCGTGGGTCGAGCAGTACTTC. Full variable domain (remainder filled in from reference TRBV28 and TRBJ2-7): DVKVTQSSRYLVKRTGEKVFLECVQDMDHENMFWYRQDPGLGLRLIYFSYDVKMKEKGDIPEGYSVSREKKERFSLILESASTNQTSMYLCASRPSLRAWVEQYFGPGTRLTVT.

The V gene is TRBV14, the J gene TRBJ2-3; no definite D call. CDR3 length: 11 amino acids. Trimming took 8 bases from V and 6 from J, leaving 9 bases between them. Germline V CDR1 and CDR2: SGHDN, FVKESK. CDR3 loop: CASSTADTQYF. The CDR3 DNA reads TGTGCCAGCTCCACGGCTGATACGCAGTATTTT.

The rearrangement links TRBV28 to TRBJ1-1, with no clear D. Looked up from germline, CDR1 is MDHEN and CDR2 is SYDVKM. Trimming left V 7 bases short and J 3 bases short, with 6 bases between. CDR3 length: 11 amino acids. The chain's CDR3 is CASTVDTEAFF. The CDR3 DNA is TGTGCCAGCACGGTCGACACTGAAGCTTTCTTT.

This clonotype was detected many times. The chain couples TRBV7-3 to TRBJ2-1, with 9 bases lining up with TRBD2. V gave up 1 base and J gave up 8 bases; unmatched junction bases: 6. The CDR3 is 15 residues long. Germline V CDR1 and CDR2: SGHTA, FQGTGA. The CDR3 reads CASSLNSGSLDEQFF. DNA for the CDR3: TGTGCCAGCAGCTTAAATAGCGGGAGCCTCGATGAGCAGTTCTTC.

The J gene is TRBJ2-3, the V gene TRBV11-2, with D tentatively TRBD2 (7 bases). CDR3 length: 18 amino acids. V shed 2 bases and J shed 6 bases, with 24 bases lying between them. Germline values: CDR1 SGHAT, CDR2 FQNNGV. The CDR3 protein is CASSLNGSFAGALDTQYF. CDR3 bases: TGTGCCAGCAGCTTAAACGGGTCTTTTGCGGGGGCGTTGGATACGCAGTATTTT.

The genes are TRBV6-7 and TRBJ2-5, with D uncertain. TRBV6-7 counts as an open reading frame of uncertain function. V was pared by 4 bases and J by 1 base, with 7 bases between. There are 13 residues in the CDR3. The CDR3 loop reads CASSWEFQETQYF. CDR3 coding DNA: TGTGCCAGCAGTTGGGAATTCCAAGAGACCCAGTACTTC.

This clonotype was observed at least ten times. The rearrangement uses TRBV9 and TRBJ1-1, with 7 bases that match TRBD1. With 4 bases clipped from V and 5 bases from J, the junction kept 8 bases outside the gene matches. The germline V gene has CDR1 SGDLS and CDR2 YYNGEE. The CDR3 totals 14 residues. CDR3: CASSPRQGMTEAFF. The CDR3 DNA is TGTGCCAGCAGCCCACGACAGGGAATGACTGAAGCTTTCTTT.

By share, this clonotype counts as medium-sized. The chain uses TRBV6-5 and TRBJ2-6; possibly TRBD1 for D (5 bases). The germline V gene has CDR1 MNHEY and CDR2 SVGAGI. The CDR3 length is 15 residues. Trimming stripped 6 bases from V and 5 bases from J, with 14 bases between. CDR3 region: CASSDTGTRANVLTF. The CDR3 coding sequence is TGTGCCAGCAGCGACACAGGTACTCGGGCCAACGTCCTGACTTTC.

There are many counts of this clonotype. V gene TRBV12-3 or TRBV12-4 combines with J gene TRBJ1-2; possible D gene TRBD1, 6 bases. There are 17 residues in the CDR3. The V and J ends lost 7 bases and 8 bases respectively, with 29 bases between them. DNA of the CDR3: TGTGCCAGCACGACCCGGGACACACACACCAGGGTCGACGGCTACACCTTC. Its translation is CASTTRDTHTRVDGYTF.

In its sample, this clonotype was seen many times. Written as DNA, the CDR3 is TGTGCCATCACGAAGGCAGGAAACACTGAAGCTTTCTTT. This gives the protein CAITKAGNTEAFF. This sequence joins TRBV10-3 and TRBJ1-1; D remains ambiguous. The V gene's germline CDR1 is ENHRY and CDR2 SYGVKD. Trimming left V 7 bases short and J 2 bases short, with 11 bases between. The CDR3 is 13 residues long.

This clonotype was observed many times. This chain links TRBV12-3 or TRBV12-4 with TRBJ2-7; 10 positions agree with TRBD1. Trimming took 3 bases from V and 6 from J; bases not matched to a gene: 8. The CDR3 is 15 residues long. CDR3 bases: TGTGCCAGCAGTTTGGGGACAGGGGTCTGGGGCGAGCAGTACTTC. Translating it yields CASSLGTGVWGEQYF.

The chain employs TRBV10-3 and TRBJ1-6; the D gene is possibly TRBD1 (6 bases). Per germline, CDR1 ENHRY and CDR2 SYGVKD. Trimming took 10 bases from V and 0 from J, leaving 16 bases between them. CDR3 length equals 16 residues. The CDR3 loop reads CATTGTFSSYNSPLHF. For the CDR3, the DNA is TGTGCCACTACCGGGACATTCAGCTCCTATAATTCACCCCTCCACTTT.

This chain connects TRBV27 to TRBJ1-5; TRBD1 matches 7 bases. V lost 5 bases to trimming and J lost 5 bases; unmatched junction nucleotides: 12. CDR3 length equals 16 residues. CDR1 and CDR2 from the germline V gene are MNHEY and SMNVEV (reference sequence). The CDR3 protein is CASSKLNRDRHQPQHF. CDR3 bases: TGTGCCAGCAGTAAGTTAAACCGGGACAGACATCAGCCCCAGCATTTT.

The rearrangement links TRBV7-9 to TRBJ2-2; unclear D gene. The V gene's germline CDR1 is SEHNR and CDR2 FQNEAQ (reference sequence). This CDR3 comprises 16 residues. The ends were cut back, 7 bases at V and 6 bases at J, with 21 bases in the middle. CDR3 coding DNA: TGTGCCAGCAACCTAATGGCTGGATGGAAGGCCGGGGAGCTGTTTTTT. It is translated as CASNLMAGWKAGELFF.